These 20 T cell receptor beta chains came from one sample sequenced in a study of blood T cell repertoires in COVID-19 (TCRdb year 2020). The library was produced with the immunoSEQ multiplex PCR assay. TCRdb took this table from immuneACCESS and kept in-frame rearrangements with V and J called. Such tables lack part of the clones; where checked against another copy, unresolved V genes explain under half of the gap, and the rest is unexplained. Here the sample has 140,000 to 150,000 clones; approximately 90% occur a single time. The top ten clonotypes cover approximately 2.8% of the sample. The sequencing sample was made of peripheral blood. These receptors were collected from a woman aged 55-69 years with active COVID-19.

This clone showed up just once. The V and J genes are TRBV5-1 and TRBJ1-4, with 8 positions matching TRBD1. The V segment lost 3 bases and the J segment 3 bases; nucleotides outside the gene matches: 1. Per the germline V gene, CDR1 is SGHRS and CDR2 is YFSETQ. There are 14 residues in the CDR3. The CDR3 protein is CASSSQGANEKLFF. The CDR3 nucleotides read TGCGCCAGCAGCTCACAGGGGGCTAATGAAAAACTGTTTTTT.

The V gene is TRBV5-1, the J gene TRBJ2-1; 8 positions match TRBD2. CDR1 and CDR2 from the germline V gene are SGHRS and YFSETQ. V gave up 3 bases and J gave up 8 bases; unmatched junction bases: 10. The CDR3 extends over 15 amino acids. The CDR3 sequence is CASSSGTRVNDEQFF. In DNA, the CDR3 is TGCGCCAGCAGCTCCGGGACTAGAGTCAACGATGAGCAGTTCTTC.

The gene calls are TRBV6-2 or TRBV6-3 and TRBJ2-6, with TRBD2 identical over 14 bases. The length of the CDR3 is 20 residues. V was pared by 4 bases and J by 0 bases, with 8 bases of the junction left unmatched. Germline assignment: CDR1 MNHEY and CDR2 SVGEGT. The CDR3: CASSSPGLAGGPSGANVLTF. The CDR3 DNA reads TGTGCCAGCAGTTCCCCCGGACTAGCGGGAGGTCCCTCTGGGGCCAACGTCCTGACTTTC.

The rearrangement uses TRBV12-3 or TRBV12-4 and TRBJ2-1; D gene uncertain. The CDR3 has 13 residues. With 0 bases removed from V and 5 bases from J, the gap between germline ends came to 5 bases. CDR3 loop: CASSLARDNEQFF. The CDR3 coding sequence is TGTGCCAGCAGTTTAGCCCGGGACAATGAGCAGTTCTTC.

This chain joins TRBV7-2 and TRBJ1-1, with a tentative D call TRBD1 (5 bases). Trimming cost V 2 bases and J 4 bases, with 8 bases left between them. There are 13 residues in the CDR3. Germline CDR1 SGHTA, CDR2 FQGNSA. DNA of the CDR3: TGTGCCAGCAGCTTAACGGGGGTCACTGAAGCTTTCTTT. It encodes CASSLTGVTEAFF.

J is TRBJ1-2 and V is TRBV14; 9 bases line up with TRBD1. J gave up 4 bases and V 0 bases, and 6 bases lay outside the gene matches. This CDR3 region has 16 residues. Germline V lookup: CDR1 SGHDN, CDR2 FVKESK. The CDR3 bases are TGTGCCAGCAGCCAAGATCGGGGACAGGGCCCCTATGGCTACACCTTC. Its protein is CASSQDRGQGPYGYTF.

The J gene is TRBJ2-4, the V gene TRBV4-3; TRBD2 is a possible D gene (6 bases). Trimming removed 0 bases from V and 2 bases from J, with 11 bases in between. The CDR3 spans 16 residues. CDR1 is LGHNA, CDR2 YSLEER, per germline. The CDR3 DNA follows: TGCGCCAGCAGCCAAGATTGGGCGGGAACCAAAAACATTCAGTACTTC. Its protein product is CASSQDWAGTKNIQYF.

The V call is TRBV28, the J call TRBJ1-5; no firm D call. CDR1 MDHEN and CDR2 SYDVKM come from the germline V gene. Trimming shortened V by 9 bases and J by 3 bases, and 12 bases separated the two germline ends. CDR3 length: 13 amino acids. In DNA, the CDR3 is TGTGCCAGTTGTAGAAGTAACAATCAGCCCCAGCATTTT. The encoded protein is CASCRSNNQPQHF. The complete variable domain, with remaining parts taken from reference TRBV28 and TRBJ1-5, reads DVKVTQSSRYLVKRTGEKVFLECVQDMDHENMFWYRQDPGLGLRLIYFSYDVKMKEKGDIPEGYSVSREKKERFSLILESASTNQTSMYLCASCRSNNQPQHFGDGTRLSIL.

The chain joins TRBV9 to TRBJ2-7; D possibly corresponds to TRBD2 (6 bases). The CDR3 has 14 amino acids. CDR1 SGDLS and CDR2 YYNGEE come from the germline V gene. V gave up 3 bases and J gave up 5 bases, with 15 bases separating them. In DNA form, the CDR3 reads TGTGCCAGCAGCGCCTCGTCGTGGGGGGACGAGCAGTACTTC. This encodes CASSASSWGDEQYF. Complete variable domain (other parts from reference TRBV9 and TRBJ2-7): DSGVTQTPKHLITATGQRVTLRCSPRSGDLSVYWYQQSLDQGLQFLIQYYNGEERAKGNILERFSAQQFPDLHSELNLSSLELGDSALYFCASSASSWGDEQYFGPGTRLTVT.

The gene calls are TRBV4-3 and TRBJ1-1, with 9 bases identical to TRBD1. CDR1 LGHNA and CDR2 YSLEER come from the germline V gene. This CDR3 is 14 amino acids long. After removal of 4 bases from V and 4 bases from J, the junction contained 4 bases not matched to a gene. The CDR3 DNA is TGCGCCAGCAGCCCTTTGGACAGGGGCACTGAAGCTTTCTTT. Protein sequence: CASSPLDRGTEAFF.

The V call is TRBV24-1, the J call TRBJ1-2; the match to TRBD1 covers 10 bases. There are 16 residues in the CDR3. The V gene end was trimmed by 3 bases and the J gene end by 8 bases; junction bases not matched to a gene: 11. Germline CDR1 reads KGHDR; CDR2 reads SFDVKD. The DNA of the CDR3 is TGTGCCACCAGTGATCCTCGACAGGGGGCCCTTCGAGGCTACACCTTC. Its translation: CATSDPRQGALRGYTF.

V is TRBV7-9 and J is TRBJ2-2, with 8 bases identical to TRBD1. The V gene's germline CDR1 is SEHNR and CDR2 FQNEAQ (reference sequence). The CDR3 covers 18 residues. V was pared by 6 bases and J by 10 bases, with 22 bases of the junction left unmatched. The CDR3 region has the DNA TGTGCCAGCAGTTCACCCCCAGGGGGCGCAAATGAAGGAGCGGAGCTGTTTTTT. Residues: CASSSPPGGANEGAELFF.

The chain is built from TRBV5-1 and TRBJ2-7; D gene ambiguous. The germline gives CDR1 SGHRS, CDR2 YFSETQ. This CDR3 contains 14 residues. Trimming pared 0 bases from V and 3 bases from J, leaving 10 bases between. CDR3: CASSLGRGSYEQYF. As DNA, the CDR3 is TGCGCCAGCAGCTTGGGACGCGGAAGCTACGAGCAGTACTTC.

The chain joins TRBV5-1 to TRBJ1-5; TRBD1 aligns across 8 bases. The CDR3 is made up of 15 amino acids. V lost 4 bases, J lost 5 bases, and 8 bases stayed unmatched. Germline CDR1 and CDR2: SGHRS and YFSETQ. The CDR3 region has the DNA TGCGCCAGCAGCCTCGGACAGGGAGGGCATCAGCCCCAGCATTTT. Translated, it gives CASSLGQGGHQPQHF.

The chain joins TRBV28 to TRBJ2-3, with 8 positions matching TRBD1. Trimming removed 5 bases from V and 1 base from J; junction bases left unmatched: 5. Germline loops: CDR1 MDHEN, CDR2 SYDVKM. The length of the CDR3 is 15 residues. The CDR3 protein is CASSPGGVGTDTQYF. CDR3 coding DNA: TGTGCCAGCAGTCCAGGGGGCGTCGGCACAGATACGCAGTATTTT.

In its sample, this clone was seen once. The chain recombines TRBV5-1 with TRBJ2-5; D may be TRBD2 (5 bases). This CDR3 has 15 residues. CDR1 is SGHRS and CDR2 is YFSETQ in the germline V gene. V was pared by 0 bases and J by 0 bases, with 9 bases between. CDR3 coding DNA: TGCGCCAGCAGCTTGGCTAGCCCCCACCAAGAGACCCAGTACTTC. It specifies CASSLASPHQETQYF.

The chain employs TRBV7-9 and TRBJ2-1, with 8 bases that match TRBD2. V gave up 5 bases and J gave up 9 bases; unmatched junction bases: 6. The CDR3 contains 13 residues. Germline V gives CDR1 SEHNR, CDR2 FQNEAQ (reference sequence). The CDR3 spells CASSPYGGGEQFF. DNA for the CDR3: TGTGCCAGCAGCCCATACGGGGGGGGTGAGCAGTTCTTC.

In its sample, this clone was seen a few times. The gene calls are TRBV3-1 (or the pseudogene TRBV3-2) and TRBJ1-2; the D is unclear. Germline lookup yields CDR1 LGHDT and CDR2 YNNKEL (reference sequence). CDR3 size: 13 residues. Trimming stripped 4 bases from V and 3 bases from J, with 9 bases between. The CDR3 here is CASSRGGDYGYTF. The CDR3 nucleotides read TGTGCCAGCAGCCGAGGCGGGGACTATGGCTACACCTTC.

V gene TRBV5-4 combines with J gene TRBJ2-1; 11 bases map to TRBD2. The CDR3 covers 17 residues. V lost 3 bases, J lost 4 bases, and 9 bases stayed unmatched. The germline V gene encodes CDR1 SGHNT and CDR2 YYREEE (reference sequence). The chain's CDR3 is CASSSGLAGNFYNEQFF. The CDR3 DNA follows: TGTGCCAGCAGCTCCGGACTAGCGGGTAACTTTTACAATGAGCAGTTCTTC.

The V gene is TRBV10-1, the J gene TRBJ2-1; D is undetermined. The germline V and J ends were trimmed by 1 base and 15 bases, with 16 bases remaining between them. The CDR3 is 13 amino acids. Germline V gives CDR1 WNHNN, CDR2 SYGVQD (reference sequence). The CDR3: CASSEFFNTVSFF. CDR3 in DNA: TGCGCCAGCAGTGAGTTTTTTAATACAGTTTCGTTCTTC.